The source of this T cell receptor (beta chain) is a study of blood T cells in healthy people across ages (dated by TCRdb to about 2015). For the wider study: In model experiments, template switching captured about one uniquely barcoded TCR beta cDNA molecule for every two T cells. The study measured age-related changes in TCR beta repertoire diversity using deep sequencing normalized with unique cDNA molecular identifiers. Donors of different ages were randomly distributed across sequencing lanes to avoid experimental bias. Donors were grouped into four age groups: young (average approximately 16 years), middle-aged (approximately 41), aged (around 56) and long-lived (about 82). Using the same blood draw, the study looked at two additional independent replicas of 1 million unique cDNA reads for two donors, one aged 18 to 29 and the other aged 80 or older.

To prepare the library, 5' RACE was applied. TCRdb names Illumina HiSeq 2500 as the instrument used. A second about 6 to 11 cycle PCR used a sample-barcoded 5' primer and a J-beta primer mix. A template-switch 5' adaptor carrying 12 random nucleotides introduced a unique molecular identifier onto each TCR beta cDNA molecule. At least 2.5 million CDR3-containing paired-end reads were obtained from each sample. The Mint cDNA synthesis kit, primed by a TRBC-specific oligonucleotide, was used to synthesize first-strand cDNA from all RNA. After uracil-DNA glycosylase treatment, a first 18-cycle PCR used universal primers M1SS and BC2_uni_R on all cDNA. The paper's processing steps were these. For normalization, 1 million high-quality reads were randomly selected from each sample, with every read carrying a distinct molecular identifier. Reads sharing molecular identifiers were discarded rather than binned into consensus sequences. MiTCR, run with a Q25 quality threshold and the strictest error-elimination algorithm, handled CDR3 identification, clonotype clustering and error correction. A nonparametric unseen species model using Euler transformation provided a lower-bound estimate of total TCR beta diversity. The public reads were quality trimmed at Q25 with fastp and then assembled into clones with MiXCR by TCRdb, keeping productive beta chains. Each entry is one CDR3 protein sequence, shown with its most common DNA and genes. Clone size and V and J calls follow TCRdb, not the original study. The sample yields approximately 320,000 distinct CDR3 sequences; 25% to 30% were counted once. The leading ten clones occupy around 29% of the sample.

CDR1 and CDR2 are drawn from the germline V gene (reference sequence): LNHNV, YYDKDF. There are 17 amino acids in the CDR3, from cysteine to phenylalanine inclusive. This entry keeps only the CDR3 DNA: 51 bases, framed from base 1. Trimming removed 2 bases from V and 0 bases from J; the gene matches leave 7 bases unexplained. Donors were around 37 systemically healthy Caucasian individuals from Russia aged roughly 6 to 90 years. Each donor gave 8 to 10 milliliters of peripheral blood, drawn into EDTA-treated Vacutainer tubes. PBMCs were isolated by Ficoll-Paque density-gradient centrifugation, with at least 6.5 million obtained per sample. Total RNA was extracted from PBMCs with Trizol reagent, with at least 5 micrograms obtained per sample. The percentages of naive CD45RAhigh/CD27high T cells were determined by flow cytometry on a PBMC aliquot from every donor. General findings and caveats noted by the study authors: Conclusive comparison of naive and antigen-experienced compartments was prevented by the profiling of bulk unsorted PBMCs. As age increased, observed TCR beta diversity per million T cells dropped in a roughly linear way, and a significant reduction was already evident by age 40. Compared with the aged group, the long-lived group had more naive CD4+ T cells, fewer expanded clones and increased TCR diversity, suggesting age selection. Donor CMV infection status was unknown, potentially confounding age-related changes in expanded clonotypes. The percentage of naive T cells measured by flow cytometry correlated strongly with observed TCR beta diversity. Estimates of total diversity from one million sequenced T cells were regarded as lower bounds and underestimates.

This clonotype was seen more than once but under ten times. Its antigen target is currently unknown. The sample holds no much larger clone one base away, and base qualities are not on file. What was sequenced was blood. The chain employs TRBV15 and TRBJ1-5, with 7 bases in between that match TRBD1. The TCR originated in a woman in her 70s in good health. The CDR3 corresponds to CATSRRTGFDSNQPQHF. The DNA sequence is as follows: TGTGCCACCAGCAGAAGGACAGGATTCGATAGCAATCAGCCCCAGCATTTT.